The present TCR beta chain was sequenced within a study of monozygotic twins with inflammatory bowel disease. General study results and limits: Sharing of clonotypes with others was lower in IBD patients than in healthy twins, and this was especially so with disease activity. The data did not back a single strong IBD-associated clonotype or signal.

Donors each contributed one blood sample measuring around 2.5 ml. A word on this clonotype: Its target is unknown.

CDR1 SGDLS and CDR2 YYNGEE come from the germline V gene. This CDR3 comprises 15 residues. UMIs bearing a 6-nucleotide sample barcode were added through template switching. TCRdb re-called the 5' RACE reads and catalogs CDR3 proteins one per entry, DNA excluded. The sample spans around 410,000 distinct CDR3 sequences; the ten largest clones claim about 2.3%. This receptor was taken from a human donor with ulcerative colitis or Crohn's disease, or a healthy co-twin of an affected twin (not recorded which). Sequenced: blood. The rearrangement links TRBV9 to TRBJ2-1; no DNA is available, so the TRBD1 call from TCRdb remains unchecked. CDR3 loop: CASSVGGGTYNEQFF. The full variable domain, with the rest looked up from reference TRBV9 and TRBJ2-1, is DSGVTQTPKHLITATGQRVTLRCSPRSGDLSVYWYQQSLDQGLQFLIQYYNGEERAKGNILERFSAQQFPDLHSELNLSSLELGDSALYFCASSVGGGTYNEQFFGPGTRLTVL.